These 10 T cell receptor beta chains originate from one sample sequenced in a study of long-term antiretroviral therapy in people with HIV. Investigators performed immunoSEQ version v3.0 at survey level. Using immunoSEQ multiplex PCR, the repertoire was profiled, and TCRdb retains in-frame clones only, with some absent. The sample yields about 21,000 clones, around 84% seen once. Sequencing used unsorted PBMCs, obtained 1.9 years after starting antiretroviral therapy. These receptors all stem from a woman between 50 and 59 years old with HIV.

V and J are TRBV7-2 and TRBJ1-1, with a weak D call TRBD1 (5 bases). V lost 5 bases to trimming and J lost 0 bases, with 10 bases between them. The CDR3 length is 14 residues. Per germline, CDR1 SGHTA and CDR2 FQGNSA. The CDR3 is CASSQQVMNTEAFF. The DNA of the CDR3 is TGTGCCAGCAGCCAACAGGTTATGAACACTGAAGCTTTCTTT.

CDR3: CASSQEGQGNTIYF. For the CDR3, the DNA is TGCGCCAGCAGCCAAGAGGGCCAAGGAAACACCATATATTTT. The chain has TRBV4-1 and TRBJ1-3; no firm D call. V was shortened by 0 bases and J by 4 bases, with 7 bases between the two germline ends. This CDR3 region has 14 residues. Germline V gene data show CDR1 as MGHRA and CDR2 as YSYEKL.

The rearrangement links TRBV18 to TRBJ2-7; 10 bases are a match to TRBD1. V dropped 0 bases and J dropped 3; count of bases not matched to a gene: 5. In germline, CDR1 is KGHSH, CDR2 LQKENI. The CDR3 spans 16 residues. The CDR3 nucleotides are TGTGCCAGCTCACCACCCACCGGGACAGGGGTCTACGAGCAGTACTTC. It translates to CASSPPTGTGVYEQYF.

The chain couples TRBV28 to TRBJ2-1; D uncertain. This CDR3 has 13 residues. Germline values: CDR1 MDHEN, CDR2 SYDVKM. The V end was cut by 4 bases, the J end by 5 bases, with 9 bases between. Here the CDR3 reads CASSSTANNEQFF. CDR3 in DNA: TGTGCCAGCAGTTCGACGGCGAACAATGAGCAGTTCTTC.

This clone was recorded once. The chain employs TRBV13 and TRBJ2-7, with TRBD2 matching over 12 bases. CDR1 and CDR2 (germline): PRHDT, FYEKMQ (reference sequence). V shed 2 bases, J shed 11 bases, and the junction held 4 bases outside the gene matches. The CDR3 runs 13 residues. The CDR3 loop is CASSLTLAGGKYF. The CDR3 region has the DNA TGTGCCAGCAGCTTAACCCTAGCGGGGGGGAAGTACTTC.

This clone has a single count. The V gene is TRBV5-1, the J gene TRBJ2-1, with 8 bases identical to TRBD2. CDR1 SGHRS and CDR2 YFSETQ come from the germline V gene. With 6 bases clipped from V and 6 bases from J, the junction kept 17 bases outside the gene matches. The CDR3 loop spans 17 amino acids. As DNA, the CDR3 is TGCGCCAGCATGTATGAGCGGGGGTCCGGGGCGGGCAATGAGCAGTTCTTC. Translation gives CASMYERGSGAGNEQFF.

The chain has TRBV27 and TRBJ2-7, with 8 bases that match TRBD1. Germline-derived CDR1 and CDR2 are MNHEY and SMNVEV (reference sequence). CDR3 length: 15 residues. Trimming removed 6 bases from V and 0 bases from J; junction bases left unmatched: 7. The CDR3 DNA follows: TGTGCCAGCAGCTTCACCGGGACAGGCTCCTACGAGCAGTACTTC. The encoded protein is CASSFTGTGSYEQYF.

V usage is TRBV19 and J usage is TRBJ2-1; tentative D call: TRBD2 (6 bases). The CDR3 is made up of 13 amino acids. Germline values: CDR1 LNHDA, CDR2 SQIVND (reference sequence). Trimming cost V 6 bases and J 10 bases, with 16 bases left between them. The CDR3 DNA sequence: TGTGCCAGTAGGCCCTCAGGAGGGAGCGAGCAGTTCTTC. Residues: CASRPSGGSEQFF.

The V call is TRBV19, the J call TRBJ2-1; 10 nucleotides align to TRBD2. Germline V CDR1 and CDR2: LNHDA, SQIVND (reference sequence). The CDR3 spans 14 residues. V lost 6 bases, J lost 1 base, and 0 bases stayed unmatched. The CDR3 is CASRTSGSYNEQFF. The CDR3 region has the DNA TGTGCCAGTAGGACTAGCGGGTCCTACAATGAGCAGTTCTTC.

The chain employs TRBV18 and TRBJ1-3; D possibly corresponds to TRBD1 (5 bases). V shed 0 bases and J shed 8 bases, with 11 bases lying between them. CDR1 and CDR2 (germline): KGHSH, LQKENI. The CDR3 runs 14 residues. The CDR3 nucleotides are TGTGCCAGCTCACCACCAGGCAGGGAACACACCATATATTTT. This encodes CASSPPGREHTIYF.